This is a list of T cell receptor beta chains from one sample in a study of early stage breast cancer tumors. The repertoire was sequenced with immunoSEQ multiplex PCR; TCRdb's copy has only in-frame clones and lacks some. The table includes roughly 25,000 clones, 65% to 70% detected once. Sequencing used breast tumor tissue. The receptor set was obtained from a person aged 55 to 70 with breast cancer. Both conserved end residues are part of each CDR3. The D gene is left open where the match is weak. A row's size may be missing; if present it is once, few, many or a size class.

TRBV9	-	TRBJ1-3	-	14	TGTGCCAGCAGCGTAGCCCTATCATCAAACACCATATATTTT	CASSVALSSNTIYF
TRBV19	-	TRBJ2-7	-	14	TGTGCCAGTAGTATCTCCAGAACGTCCTACGAGCAGTACTTC	CASSISRTSYEQYF
TRBV7-6	-	TRBJ2-2	-	12	TGTGCCAGCAGCTTATCCGTCGGGGAGCTGTTTTTT	CASSLSVGELFF
TRBV7-9	-	TRBJ1-1	TRBD1	16	TGTGCCAGCACCGTCTTACCGGGACAGGGCAACACTGAAGCTTTCTTT	CASTVLPGQGNTEAFF
TRBV27	-	TRBJ2-7	-	12	TGTGCCAGCTCCCCGGGAGCCCACGAGCAGTACTTC	CASSPGAHEQYF
TRBV4-3	medium-sized	TRBJ2-1	TRBD2	15	TGCGCCAGCAGCCACGGGGGACTAGCGGGAGGGTTACAGTTCTTC	CASSHGGLAGGLQFF
TRBV7-9	-	TRBJ2-2	-	15	TGTGCCAGCAGGGGGGACTCCCAGGCCACCGGGGAGCTGTTTTTT	CASRGDSQATGELFF
TRBV11-2	once	TRBJ2-3	TRBD1	14	TGTGCCAGCAGCTGGGACAGGGACACAGATACGCAGTATTTT	CASSWDRDTDTQYF
TRBV7-2	-	TRBJ1-1	-	14	TGTGCCAGCAGCCAGACAGGCAAGGACACTGAAGCTTTCTTT	CASSQTGKDTEAFF
TRBV7-2	-	TRBJ2-7	-	15	TGTGCCAGCAGCTTATCCATCTCGGGAGACTACGAGCAGTACTTC	CASSLSISGDYEQYF
TRBV27	medium-sized	TRBJ1-1	-	16	TGTGCCAGCAGTTTACTGCGTGTGTCCGCAAACACTGAAGCTTTCTTT	CASSLLRVSANTEAFF
TRBV10-3	-	TRBJ2-7	-	13	TGTGCCATCAGTGGTGACACCTCCTACGAGCAGTACTTC	CAISGDTSYEQYF
TRBV19	-	TRBJ2-5	TRBD1	15	TGTGCCAGTACCTCAGCGGGACAGGGACCAGAGACCCAGTACTTC	CASTSAGQGPETQYF
TRBV5-4	-	TRBJ2-3	TRBD1	15	TGTGCCAGCAGCCCGAAACAGGGGGCCACAGATACGCAGTATTTT	CASSPKQGATDTQYF
TRBV19	-	TRBJ2-2	TRBD2	15	TGTGCCAGTAGCCCTCGGGGGGAAAACACCGGGGAGCTGTTTTTT	CASSPRGENTGELFF
TRBV5-4	-	TRBJ2-1	TRBD2	16	TGTGCCAGCAGCTTGGGCACTAGCGGGAGGTTGAATGAGCAGTTCTTC	CASSLGTSGRLNEQFF
TRBV9	-	TRBJ1-5	-	15	TGTGCCAGCAGCGTAGATTCGGTTCCTAATCAGCCCCAGCATTTT	CASSVDSVPNQPQHF
TRBV27	-	TRBJ1-3	TRBD1	18	TGTGCCAGCAGTCTCGGACAGGGGCGTCCGATCTCTGGAAACACCATATATTTT	CASSLGQGRPISGNTIYF
TRBV5-1	few	TRBJ2-3	TRBD1	14	TGCGCCAGCAACCCCGGACAGGTATCGAGCACGCAGTATTTT	CASNPGQVSSTQYF
TRBV7-6	-	TRBJ1-3	-	16	TGTGCCAGCAGCTGGGAGGGTTCACTCTCTGGAAACACCATATATTTT	CASSWEGSLSGNTIYF
TRBV14	many	TRBJ1-1	-	14	TGTGCCAGCAGCCTGGCAGGGGCCTACACTGAAGCTTTCTTT	CASSLAGAYTEAFF
TRBV30	-	TRBJ2-3	-	14	TGTGCCGCCACCCTAGGAGTTTTCCAATATACGCAGTATTTT	CAATLGVFQYTQYF
TRBV5-6	-	TRBJ2-7	-	14	TGTGCCAGCAGCTTCAGGGTGATCCTCGACGAGCAGTACTTC	CASSFRVILDEQYF
TRBV25-1	-	TRBJ2-2	-	13	TGTGCCAGCAGGGCTCCTAACACCGGGGAGCTGTTTTTT	CASRAPNTGELFF
TRBV19	-	TRBJ2-3	TRBD2	14	TGTGCCAGTTCCCGAGCGGGAGGGCCAGATACGCAGTATTTT	CASSRAGGPDTQYF
TRBV9	-	TRBJ2-7	TRBD2	15	TGTGCCAGCAGCGTAGGGACTAGCGGTGTTGGCTGGAGGGACTTC	CASSVGTSGVGWRDF
TRBV6-6	-	TRBJ1-2	-	16	TGTGCCAGCAGTTACCCTAGGAGACAGGATAACTATGGCTACACCTTC	CASSYPRRQDNYGYTF
TRBV15	-	TRBJ2-5	-	15	TGTGCCACCAGCAGAGTGGTGGCCGGGGAAGAGACCCAGTACTTC	CATSRVVAGEETQYF
TRBV6-5	-	TRBJ2-3	TRBD2	15	TGTGCCAGCAGTTATCAGGGAGCGGGAGCCGATACGCAGTATTTT	CASSYQGAGADTQYF
TRBV6-5	-	TRBJ2-7	TRBD1	14	TGTGCCAGCAGTCGGACAGGGGGAACCTACGAGCAGTACTTC	CASSRTGGTYEQYF
TRBV5-6	few	TRBJ2-7	-	15	TGTGCCAGCAGCCCACTGTCCGGGAGTGCAAAGGAGCAGTACTTC	CASSPLSGSAKEQYF
TRBV6-6	-	TRBJ2-2	-	13	TGTGCCAGCAGTGGGACACCCACCGGGGAGCTGTTTTTT	CASSGTPTGELFF
TRBV6-5	-	TRBJ2-1	-	14	TGTGCCAGCAGAGTTAGCGCGCTTTACAATGAGCAGTTCTTC	CASRVSALYNEQFF
TRBV18	-	TRBJ2-1	TRBD2	16	TGTGCCAGCTCACCCCGACTAGCGGGCAGTATCAATGAGCAGTTCTTC	CASSPRLAGSINEQFF
TRBV19	-	TRBJ2-5	-	12	TGTGCCAGTAGCGCAGGGTGGGAGACCCAGTACTTC	CASSAGWETQYF
TRBV7-9	once	TRBJ2-6	TRBD1	15	TGTGCCAGCAGCTTGACAGGGGCTGGGGCCAACGTCCTGACTTTC	CASSLTGAGANVLTF
TRBV7-9	-	TRBJ2-3	TRBD2	15	TGTGCCAGCAGCTTAGATGGGACTACCACAGATACGCAGTATTTT	CASSLDGTTTDTQYF
TRBV18	few	TRBJ1-1	TRBD1	15	TGTGCCAGCTCACCGGGACAGTCGTCAGAGACTGAAGCTTTCTTT	CASSPGQSSETEAFF
TRBV7-8	medium-sized	TRBJ2-7	-	12	TGTGCCAGCAGCGAGACAGGTGGTGAGCAGTACTTC	CASSETGGEQYF
TRBV5-1	-	TRBJ1-1	-	16	TGCGCCAGCAGCTTGGTTTTGGGTCAGGAGAACACTGAAGCTTTCTTT	CASSLVLGQENTEAFF
TRBV30	-	TRBJ2-1	TRBD2	12	TGTGCCTGGATGGGACTAGGGGCACAGCAGTTCTTC	CAWMGLGAQQFF
TRBV19	few	TRBJ2-3	-	12	TGTGCCAGTAGTCTAACGCCGGGAGAGCAGTATTTT	CASSLTPGEQYF
TRBV11-3	few	TRBJ2-3	TRBD2	14	TGTGCCAGCAGCTTAGGACTAGCGGGAGACCGGCAGTATTTT	CASSLGLAGDRQYF
TRBV21-1	few	TRBJ2-5	-	14	TGTGCCAGGATTAGCGGAGTGAGGAAAGAGACCCAGTACTTC	CARISGVRKETQYF
TRBV7-6	-	TRBJ2-1	TRBD2	14	TGTGCCAGCAGTCAGGTGGCGGGAGGTAATGAGCAGTTCTTC	CASSQVAGGNEQFF
TRBV2	-	TRBJ2-1	-	12	TGTGCCAGCAGACTAGACGGCAATGAGCAGTTCTTC	CASRLDGNEQFF
TRBV5-1	-	TRBJ1-3	-	14	TGCGCCAGCAGCTTGGAGGGGTCTGGAAACACCATATATTTT	CASSLEGSGNTIYF
TRBV19	medium-sized	TRBJ1-2	-	15	TGTGCCAGTAGTATAGATCATGCAGCGTACAATGGCTACACCTTC	CASSIDHAAYNGYTF
TRBV9	few	TRBJ2-5	-	16	TGTGCCAGCACCCCCTCTCCCGCGGGGGCCCAAGAGACCCAGTACTTC	CASTPSPAGAQETQYF
TRBV6-1	-	TRBJ2-3	TRBD2	17	TGTGCCAGCAGTGGGGGACTAGCGGGACATAGCACAGATACGCAGTATTTT	CASSGGLAGHSTDTQYF
TRBV14	-	TRBJ2-7	-	16	TGTGCCAGCAGCCAAGAAGGTCTGGTCAGGGGAAGTGAGCAGTACTTC	CASSQEGLVRGSEQYF
TRBV18	-	TRBJ1-3	-	13	TGTGCCAGCTCACAGGGGGCTGGAAACACCATATATTTT	CASSQGAGNTIYF
TRBV29-1	-	TRBJ2-1	TRBD2	15	TGCAGCGCCGGACTAGCGGGAGGATCCTACAATGAGCAGTTCTTC	CSAGLAGGSYNEQFF